This TCR beta chain was sequenced for a study of blood T cell repertoires in COVID-19. Study overall: Sites across the United States, Italy and Spain contributed samples from acute and convalescent COVID-19. T cells, B-cell-depleted T cells, or PBMCs supplied cDNA or gDNA.

The germline gives CDR1 MDHEN, CDR2 SYDVKM. CDR3 size: 15 residues. Trimming stripped 1 base from V and 1 base from J, with 10 bases between. This clone was seen a single time. Study processing details: Amplified reference gene primers provided the basis for estimating nucleated cell counts. Profiled with immunoSEQ multiplex PCR; TCRdb holds only in-frame clones, not every one. D and trimming were read from the DNA, whereas the V and J calls and clone size are those reported in that table. Of about 120,000 clones in the sample, around 79% were seen once. This clonotype originated in a man aged 45-60 years with acute or convalescent COVID-19. The rearrangement links TRBV28 to TRBJ1-2; D not resolved. Sequencing was carried out using peripheral blood. The CDR3: CASSLSWQDNYGYTF. The DNA for the CDR3 is TGTGCCAGCAGTTTATCGTGGCAGGATAACTATGGCTACACCTTC.